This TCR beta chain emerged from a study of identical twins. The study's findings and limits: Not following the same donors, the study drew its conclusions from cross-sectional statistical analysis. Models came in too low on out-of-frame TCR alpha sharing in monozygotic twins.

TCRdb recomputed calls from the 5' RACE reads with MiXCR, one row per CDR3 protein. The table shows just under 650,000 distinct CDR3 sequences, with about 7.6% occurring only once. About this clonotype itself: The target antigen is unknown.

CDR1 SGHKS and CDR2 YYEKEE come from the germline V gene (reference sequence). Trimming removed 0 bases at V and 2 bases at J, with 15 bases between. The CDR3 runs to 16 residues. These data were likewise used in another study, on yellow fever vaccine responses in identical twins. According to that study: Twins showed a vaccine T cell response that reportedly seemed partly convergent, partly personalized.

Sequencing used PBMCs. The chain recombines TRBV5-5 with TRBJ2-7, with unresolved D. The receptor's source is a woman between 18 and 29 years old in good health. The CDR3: CASSLEVRPGAYEQYF. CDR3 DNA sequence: TGTGCCAGCAGCTTGGAGGTCAGGCCTGGGGCCTACGAGCAGTACTTC.